This T cell receptor (beta chain) was sequenced in a study of regulatory T cells in long-lasting Graves disease. Construction of the TCR beta libraries employed iRepertoire HTBI primers in conjunction with Arm-PCR of CDR3 regions. In the authors' workflow: Spanning all samples, the identified segments comprised approximately 60 TRBV and around 13 TRBJ. TCRdb recomputed calls from the multiplex PCR reads with MiXCR, one row per CDR3 protein. The V and J calls and clone size are TCRdb's, not the authors'. The profile shows 400,000 to 500,000 distinct CDR3 sequences, roughly 15% of them singletons. J gave up 5 bases and V 0 bases, and 13 bases lay outside the gene matches. CDR3 length equals 19 residues. Germline V gives CDR1 DFQATT, CDR2 SNEGSKA (reference sequence). Indicated time point: newly diagnosed GD, antithyroid drugs for less than 3 months. Scientists built the TCR library using RNA that was extracted from PBMCs.

This sample also belongs to another study, concerning T cells in Graves' hyperthyroidism and ophthalmopathy.

The sequence was collected from a woman between 35 and 50 years old with Graves disease. Sequenced material: peripheral blood mononuclear cells (PBMCs), taken at new diagnosis, from a patient treated with antithyroid drugs. The chain is built from TRBV20-1 and TRBJ2-2; 12 bases fit TRBD2. The CDR3 loop reads CSARDVGLGLAGRTGELFF. CDR3 DNA: TGCAGTGCTAGAGATGTGGGACTCGGACTAGCGGGAAGGACCGGGGAGCTGTTTTTT.